This TCR beta chain was profiled in a study of shared clonotypes between healthy human individuals. Study-wide points: Sampling included only blood; tissue repertoires likely differ. Rarefaction curves obtained for sorted subsets showed sequencing incomplete despite large depth. In general, naive subsets displayed greater estimated richness than memory subsets did. Four donors shared approximately 5% of their naive CD4 clonotypes.

Naive-designated CD8 cells lacked CD45RO, were positively enriched for CCR7, and omitted terminally differentiated effector memory CD45RA+ cells. Points on this clone: What it binds is unknown.

Method: immunoSEQ multiplex PCR; TCRdb's copy keeps in-frame clones and lacks some. The profile shows about 2.2 million clones, 85% to 95% of them singletons. Unmatched junction bases numbered 3, after V lost 0 bases and J lost 2 bases. Per germline, CDR1 SGDLS and CDR2 YYNGEE. The CDR3 totals 16 residues. Material: naive CD8+ T cells from PBMCs. The clonotype was recovered from a man between 18 and 35 years old in good health. Some clones in this sample may be carry-over from other donors' samples. The chain joins TRBV9 to TRBJ1-1; 11 bases are a match to TRBD1. This chain's CDR3 is CASSVGGQGDNTEAFF. The CDR3 DNA reads as TGTGCCAGCAGCGTAGGGGGACAGGGGGATAACACTGAAGCTTTCTTT.